These T cell receptor beta chains were read from a single sample in a study of blood T cell repertoires in COVID-19. Here immunoSEQ multiplex PCR was the method, and the copy in TCRdb shows in-frame clones only, minus some. This repertoire shows more than 150,000 clones, roughly 82% found once; its top ten account for around 5.2%. The material sequenced was peripheral blood. These receptors all stem from a woman under 40 with acute or convalescent COVID-19. Each CDR3 is given with its conserved first and last residue. D genes are given only for firm matches. Not every row has a clone size; where given, it reads once, few, many or a size class.

abundance	d_gene	v_gene	len	j_gene	CDR3nt	CDR3aa
.	.	TRBV6-6	14	TRBJ1-2	TGTGCCAGCTTTTTCGACAGGTTAAACTATGGCTACACCTTC	CASFFDRLNYGYTF
once	.	TRBV6-5	13	TRBJ2-3	TGTGCCAGCAGATTCCAACAAGTCGATACGCAGTATTTT	CASRFQQVDTQYF
few	.	TRBV7-9	14	TRBJ1-2	TGTGCCAGCAGCTTAACGCAGGGGAGCTATGGCTACACCTTC	CASSLTQGSYGYTF
once	TRBD1	TRBV6-2/TRBV6-3	13	TRBJ2-2	TGTGCCAGCAGCACAGGGGGTCCCGGGGAGCTGTTTTTT	CASSTGGPGELFF
.	TRBD2	TRBV28	15	TRBJ2-7	TGTGCCACCGCCCGGACTAGCGGGGTATACTACGAGCAGTACTTC	CATARTSGVYYEQYF
.	.	TRBV13	13	TRBJ1-1	TGTGCCAGCAGCCTCCGGTATGGCACTGAAGCTTTCTTT	CASSLRYGTEAFF
.	.	TRBV7-9	14	TRBJ1-4	TGTGCCAGCAGCAGGCCCCGGGAAGGTGAAAAACTGTTTTTT	CASSRPREGEKLFF
.	TRBD1	TRBV6-5	15	TRBJ1-3	TGTGCCAGCAGTACGACAGGGAGCTCTGGAAACACCATATATTTT	CASSTTGSSGNTIYF
.	TRBD1	TRBV7-9	15	TRBJ1-4	TGTGCCAGCAGCTTATCTGACAGGGGGTACGGAAAACTGTTTTTT	CASSLSDRGYGKLFF
.	TRBD1	TRBV30	15	TRBJ1-2	TGTGCCTGGGCACAGGGGGGTAGCCCGACCTATGGCTACACCTTC	CAWAQGGSPTYGYTF
few	.	TRBV6-6	15	TRBJ1-3	TGTGCCAGCAGTGGTACAGGTTTTCCAGGAAACACCATATATTTT	CASSGTGFPGNTIYF
.	TRBD1	TRBV28	14	TRBJ1-2	TGTGCCAGCACGCCCGCGGGACAGAACTATGGCTACACCTTC	CASTPAGQNYGYTF
.	TRBD1	TRBV10-3	14	TRBJ1-1	TGTGCCATCAGGATGGGGACAGTGAACACTGAAGCTTTCTTT	CAIRMGTVNTEAFF
.	.	TRBV11-3	14	TRBJ2-1	TGTGCCAGCAGCGTGAGCGGACTTTACAATGAGCAGTTCTTC	CASSVSGLYNEQFF
.	.	TRBV7-2	16	TRBJ1-5	TGTGCCAGCAGCTCGGCGGGGGGGTATAGCAATCAGCCCCAGCATTTT	CASSSAGGYSNQPQHF
.	TRBD2	TRBV7-9	15	TRBJ2-7	TGTGCCAGCAGCTCAACGGGACTACAGACCTACGAGCAGTACTTC	CASSSTGLQTYEQYF
.	TRBD2	TRBV4-3	17	TRBJ2-5	TGCGCCAGCAGCCTAAGGACTAGCGGGGGCCGCCAAGAGACCCAGTACTTC	CASSLRTSGGRQETQYF
.	.	TRBV6-5	13	TRBJ1-6	TGTGCCAGCCGGCTAGGGGATAATTCACCCCTCCACTTT	CASRLGDNSPLHF
once	TRBD1	TRBV7-9	14	TRBJ2-7	TGTGCCAGCAGCTCTACAGGGGCCTCCTACGAGCAGTACTTC	CASSSTGASYEQYF
.	.	TRBV28	14	TRBJ1-3	TGTGCCAGCAGCCTTGGGCGATCGGGGGACACCATATATTTT	CASSLGRSGDTIYF
.	TRBD2	TRBV3-1/TRBV3-2	16	TRBJ2-1	TGTGCCAGCAGCCAAGACCTAGCGGGAGAAGGAAATGAGCAGTTCTTC	CASSQDLAGEGNEQFF
.	TRBD2	TRBV9	20	TRBJ2-3	TGTGCCAGCAGCGTAGCCCCGCCGGCTAGCGGGGGGGTTTTGGGAGATACGCAGTATTTT	CASSVAPPASGGVLGDTQYF
.	.	TRBV11-2	17	TRBJ2-2	TGTGCCAGCAGCTTTATAAGTGGCTTTATGAACACCGGGGAGCTGTTTTTT	CASSFISGFMNTGELFF
once	TRBD1	TRBV5-1	14	TRBJ2-7	TGCGCCAGCAGCTTTACAACAGGGGCCCACGAGCAGTACTTC	CASSFTTGAHEQYF
.	.	TRBV29-1	14	TRBJ1-5	TGCAGCGTTGAAGATGAGGGCGGGAATGGGCCCCAGCATTTT	CSVEDEGGNGPQHF
.	TRBD1	TRBV18	14	TRBJ1-1	TGTGCCAGCTCAAGGAAGACAGGGAATGTGGAAGCTTTCTTT	CASSRKTGNVEAFF
.	TRBD1	TRBV3-1/TRBV3-2	15	TRBJ2-3	TGTGCCAGCAGCCAAGCCAGGGGGCGAACAGATACGCAGTATTTT	CASSQARGRTDTQYF